Detailed here is one TCR beta chain. The antigen remains undetermined. This entry belongs to a study of CD8+CD57+ T cells in acquired aplastic anemia. On the study more broadly: Sorted CD4+ and CD8+ cells yielded about 2.9 ug of DNA on average. As sequenced from healthy donors, CD4+ cells averaged roughly 11 million reads.

It was genomic DNA that served as the template for profiling TCR beta VDJ and CDR3. One entry per CDR3 protein results from TCRdb running MiXCR on the reads. This table holds around 230,000 distinct CDR3 sequences, over 60% found once. Study-level points and caveats: In common between the patients and the controls were some 29 CD8+ CDR3 sequences. Between the patient and control groups, CD8+ Simpson's diversity did not differ significantly.

The CDR3 loop spans 14 amino acids. Germline V gives CDR1 SGHTA, CDR2 FQGNSA. V was clipped by 8 bases and J by 2 bases, with 13 bases between them. This receptor was identified in a human donor in good health. The sequencing input was sorted CD4+, CD8+, or CD8+CD57+ T cells (not recorded which) from PBMCs. This rearrangement joins TRBV7-2 to TRBJ1-3; the D gene is possibly TRBD1 (6 bases). CDR3 coding DNA: TGTGCCAGCGGCGACGGGGGCACTGGAAACACCATATATTTT. Its translation: CASGDGGTGNTIYF.